One sample yielded the 14 T cell receptor beta chains listed below, sequenced in a study of cytomegalovirus exposure and HLA in healthy donors. Profiled with immunoSEQ multiplex PCR; TCRdb holds only in-frame clones, not every one. This sample has some 110,000 clones, with around 86% found just once. Sequencing used PBMCs. Receptor source: a man aged 18 to 30 in good health and CMV-seronegative.

This chain joins TRBV27 and TRBJ2-1; 7 bases match TRBD2. CDR1 is MNHEY and CDR2 is SMNVEV in the germline V gene (reference sequence). This CDR3 is built from 14 residues. Trimming took 7 bases from V and 5 from J; bases not matched to a gene: 8. CDR3 in amino acids: CASTRRAGDNEQFF. For the CDR3, the DNA is TGTGCCAGCACCCGGCGGGCGGGGGACAATGAGCAGTTCTTC.

V gene TRBV30 combines with J gene TRBJ1-1; 7 positions agree with TRBD1. Germline loops: CDR1 GTSNPN, CDR2 SVGIG (reference sequence). V dropped 0 bases and J dropped 4; count of bases not matched to a gene: 5. The CDR3 totals 14 residues. The CDR3 loop reads CAWSVHAGGTEAFF. As DNA, the CDR3 is TGTGCCTGGAGTGTACATGCAGGGGGCACTGAAGCTTTCTTT.

A few counts support this clone. This rearrangement joins TRBV30 to TRBJ1-3, with D unclear. Trimming cost V 4 bases and J 4 bases, with 8 bases left between them. The germline CDR1 and CDR2 sequences are GTSNPN and SVGIG (reference sequence). The CDR3 consists of 12 residues. This CDR3 is CAWTEQGNTIYF. The CDR3 DNA sequence: TGTGCCTGGACCGAACAGGGAAACACCATATATTTT.

The chain combines TRBV30 with TRBJ2-1; 7 bases map to TRBD2. The junction had 5 bases not matched to a gene; V was cut back by 4 bases and J by 2 bases. CDR1 and CDR2 from the germline V gene are GTSNPN and SVGIG (reference sequence). The CDR3 loop spans 14 amino acids. For the CDR3, the DNA is TGTGCCTGGAACCGCGGGAGCACCTACAATGAGCAGTTCTTC. Translation gives CAWNRGSTYNEQFF.

This rearrangement joins TRBV2 to TRBJ1-1; weak D call: TRBD1 (6 bases). Germline V gene sequence: CDR1 SNHLY, CDR2 FYNNEI. CDR3 size: 13 residues. Trimming removed 9 bases at V and 2 bases at J, with 13 bases between. CDR3 nucleotides: TGTGCCAGTAAGACAGGTATAAACACTGAAGCTTTCTTT. This gives the protein CASKTGINTEAFF.

This chain connects TRBV28 to TRBJ1-1, with D maybe TRBD1 (6 bases). V shed 3 bases and J shed 1 base, with 12 bases lying between them. CDR3 length: 15 residues. Germline values: CDR1 MDHEN, CDR2 SYDVKM. The CDR3 DNA follows: TGTGCCAGCAGTTTGTCAGGGGACGGGAACACTGAAGCTTTCTTT. Protein product: CASSLSGDGNTEAFF. Full variable domain (missing parts from reference TRBV28 and TRBJ1-1): DVKVTQSSRYLVKRTGEKVFLECVQDMDHENMFWYRQDPGLGLRLIYFSYDVKMKEKGDIPEGYSVSREKKERFSLILESASTNQTSMYLCASSLSGDGNTEAFFGQGTRLTVV.

The chain employs TRBV9 and TRBJ1-6, with D tentatively TRBD1 (6 bases). Germline lookup yields CDR1 SGDLS and CDR2 YYNGEE. The CDR3 is 10 amino acids. The germline V and J ends were trimmed by 3 bases and 18 bases, with 10 bases remaining between them. The CDR3: CASSDRVPHF. CDR3 nucleotide sequence: TGTGCCAGCAGCGACAGGGTCCCCCACTTT.

This chain uses TRBV4-1 with TRBJ2-7; TRBD1 might be the D (7 bases). V was pared by 2 bases and J by 4 bases, with 12 bases between. CDR1 MGHRA and CDR2 YSYEKL come from the germline V gene. The CDR3 runs 14 residues. CDR3 DNA sequence: TGCGCCAGCAGCCAATTGGAGGGGGCATACGAGCAGTACTTC. It yields the protein CASSQLEGAYEQYF.

This clone showed up just once. The chain employs TRBV27 and TRBJ2-5; 12 positions agree with TRBD1. V gave up 4 bases and J gave up 5 bases; unmatched junction bases: 8. From germline, CDR1 is MNHEY and CDR2 SMNVEV (reference sequence). This CDR3 has 16 amino acids. This chain's CDR3 is CASSYRDRGHKETQYF. Here the CDR3 DNA reads TGTGCCAGCAGTTACCGGGACAGGGGGCATAAGGAGACCCAGTACTTC.

This sequence joins TRBV19 and TRBJ1-1; D gene ambiguous. Germline V gene data show CDR1 as LNHDA and CDR2 as SQIVND (reference sequence). V lost 4 bases and J 0 bases, leaving 9 bases between the germline ends. The CDR3 runs 14 residues. In DNA, the CDR3 is TGTGCCAGTAGTACCGCACAGATGAACACTGAAGCTTTCTTT. Encoded protein: CASSTAQMNTEAFF.

The chain combines TRBV6-1 with TRBJ2-1; D possibly corresponds to TRBD2 (6 bases). Germline V gene data show CDR1 as MNHNS and CDR2 as SASEGT. The CDR3 sequence is 13 residues long. Trimming left V 8 bases short and J 7 bases short, with 15 bases between. CDR3 sequence: CASGNWRDNEQFF. The CDR3, as DNA: TGTGCCAGCGGAAATTGGAGGGATAATGAGCAGTTCTTC.

The rearrangement uses TRBV19 and TRBJ1-3, with D possibly being TRBD1 (6 bases). The germline CDR1 and CDR2 sequences are LNHDA and SQIVND (reference sequence). Between the trimmed V and J ends, which lost 2 bases and 8 bases, there was a span of 10 bases. This CDR3 comprises 13 residues. DNA of the CDR3: TGTGCCAGTAGTATACCAGGGGAACACACCATATATTTT. Translating it yields CASSIPGEHTIYF.

This chain links TRBV6-6 with TRBJ1-2, with D possibly TRBD1 on 6 matching bases. CDR1 MNHNY and CDR2 SVGAGI come from the germline V gene (reference sequence). This CDR3 comprises 15 residues. Trimming removed 2 bases at V and 2 bases at J, with 12 bases between. CDR3 amino acids: CASSYGAGANYGYTF. The DNA for the CDR3 is TGTGCCAGCAGTTACGGGGCAGGGGCAAACTATGGCTACACCTTC.

J is TRBJ2-7 and V is TRBV5-5; 13 bases are shared with TRBD2. The CDR3 runs to 15 residues. Trimming took 4 bases from V and 4 from J; bases not matched to a gene: 5. Germline V CDR1 and CDR2: SGHKS, YYEKEE (reference sequence). The DNA for the CDR3 is TGTGCCAGCAGCGTACTACTAGCGGGGGGGTACGAGCAGTACTTC. Translating it yields CASSVLLAGGYEQYF.